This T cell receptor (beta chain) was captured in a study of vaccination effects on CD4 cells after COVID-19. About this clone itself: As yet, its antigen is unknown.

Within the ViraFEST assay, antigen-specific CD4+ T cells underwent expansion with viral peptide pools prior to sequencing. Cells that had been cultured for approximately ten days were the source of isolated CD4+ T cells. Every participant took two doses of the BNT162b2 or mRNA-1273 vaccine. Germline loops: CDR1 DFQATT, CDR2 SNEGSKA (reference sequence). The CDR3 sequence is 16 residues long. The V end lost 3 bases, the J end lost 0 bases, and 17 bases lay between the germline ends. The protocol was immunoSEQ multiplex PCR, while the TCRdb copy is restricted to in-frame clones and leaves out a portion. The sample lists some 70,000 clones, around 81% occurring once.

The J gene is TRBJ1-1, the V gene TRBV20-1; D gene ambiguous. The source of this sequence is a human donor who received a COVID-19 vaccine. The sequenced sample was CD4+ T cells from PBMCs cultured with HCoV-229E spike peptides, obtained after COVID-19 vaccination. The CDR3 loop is CSASPYVEGMNTEAFF. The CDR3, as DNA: TGCAGTGCTAGTCCCTATGTGGAGGGTATGAACACTGAAGCTTTCTTT.